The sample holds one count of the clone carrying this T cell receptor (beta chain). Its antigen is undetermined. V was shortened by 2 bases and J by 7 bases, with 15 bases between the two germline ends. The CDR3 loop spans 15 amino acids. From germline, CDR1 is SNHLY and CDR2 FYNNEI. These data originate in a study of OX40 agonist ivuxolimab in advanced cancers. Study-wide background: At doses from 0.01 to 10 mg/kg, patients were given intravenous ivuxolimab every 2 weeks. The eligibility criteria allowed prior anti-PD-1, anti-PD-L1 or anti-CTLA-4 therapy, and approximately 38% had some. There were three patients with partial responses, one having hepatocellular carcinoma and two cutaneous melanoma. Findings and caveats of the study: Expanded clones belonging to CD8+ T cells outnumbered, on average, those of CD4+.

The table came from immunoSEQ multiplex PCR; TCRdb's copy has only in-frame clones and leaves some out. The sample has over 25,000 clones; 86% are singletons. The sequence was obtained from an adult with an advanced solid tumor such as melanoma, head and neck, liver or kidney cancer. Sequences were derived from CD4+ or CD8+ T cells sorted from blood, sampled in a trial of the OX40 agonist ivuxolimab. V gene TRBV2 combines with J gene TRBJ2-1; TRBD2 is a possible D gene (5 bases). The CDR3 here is CASSEYIGVLNEQFF. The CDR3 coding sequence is TGTGCCAGCAGTGAATATATCGGGGTATTGAATGAGCAGTTCTTC.